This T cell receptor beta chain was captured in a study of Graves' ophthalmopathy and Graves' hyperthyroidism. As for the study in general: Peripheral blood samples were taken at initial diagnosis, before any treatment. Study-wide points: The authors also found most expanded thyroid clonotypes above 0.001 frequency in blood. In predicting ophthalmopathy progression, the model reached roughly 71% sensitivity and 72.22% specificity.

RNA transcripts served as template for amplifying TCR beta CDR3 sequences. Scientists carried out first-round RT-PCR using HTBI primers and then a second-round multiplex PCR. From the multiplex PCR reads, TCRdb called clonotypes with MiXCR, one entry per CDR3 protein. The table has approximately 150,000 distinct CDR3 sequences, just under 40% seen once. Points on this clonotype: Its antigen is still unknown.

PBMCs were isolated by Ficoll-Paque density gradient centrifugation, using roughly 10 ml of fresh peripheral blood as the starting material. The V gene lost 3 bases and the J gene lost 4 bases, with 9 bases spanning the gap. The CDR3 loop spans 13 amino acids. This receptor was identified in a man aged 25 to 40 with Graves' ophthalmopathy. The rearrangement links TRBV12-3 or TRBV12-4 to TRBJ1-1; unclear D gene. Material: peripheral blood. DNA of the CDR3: TGTGCCAGCAGTTTGGTACTGGGCACTGAAGCTTTCTTT. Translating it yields CASSLVLGTEAFF.